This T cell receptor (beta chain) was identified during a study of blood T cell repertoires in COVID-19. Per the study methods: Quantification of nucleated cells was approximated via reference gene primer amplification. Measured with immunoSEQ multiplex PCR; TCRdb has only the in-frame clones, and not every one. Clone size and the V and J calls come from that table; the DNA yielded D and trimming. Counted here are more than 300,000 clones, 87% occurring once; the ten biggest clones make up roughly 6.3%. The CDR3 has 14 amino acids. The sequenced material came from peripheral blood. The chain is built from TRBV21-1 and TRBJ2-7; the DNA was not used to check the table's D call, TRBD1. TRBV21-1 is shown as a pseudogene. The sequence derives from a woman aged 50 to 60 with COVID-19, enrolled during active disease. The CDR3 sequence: CASSKAWGHDEQYF. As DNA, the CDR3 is TGTGCCAGCAGCAAAGCGTGGGGGCACGACGAGCAGTACTTC.